This entry lists 24 T cell receptor beta chains sequenced from one sample in a study of cytomegalovirus exposure and HLA in healthy donors. PCR primers comprised 60 Vbeta and 13 Jbeta primers. Sequenced by immunoSEQ multiplex PCR; TCRdb stores in-frame clones only, minus some. Of approximately 150,000 clones listed, around 77% were seen once; the top ten hold roughly 3.6%. The sample was PBMCs. The receptors stem from a man between 25 and 39 years old in good health and CMV-seropositive.

The chain combines TRBV5-1 with TRBJ2-1; TRBD2 matches 12 bases. Germline V lookup: CDR1 SGHRS, CDR2 YFSETQ. The CDR3 is 16 residues long. J gave up 4 bases and V 4 bases, and 6 bases lay outside the gene matches. The CDR3 protein is CASSMSGTSGYNEQFF. Here the CDR3 DNA reads TGCGCCAGCAGCATGTCCGGGACTAGCGGGTACAATGAGCAGTTCTTC.

This clone has just a few counts. The chain couples TRBV11-3 to TRBJ2-3; maybe TRBD2 (6 bases). With 3 bases removed from V and 7 bases from J, the gap between germline ends came to 14 bases. The CDR3 totals 14 residues. Germline V gene lookup returns CDR1 SGHNT and CDR2 YENEEA. The CDR3 protein is CASSLGRGSYTQYF. CDR3 nucleotides: TGTGCCAGCAGCTTGGGGCGGGGCAGCTATACGCAGTATTTT.

This sequence joins TRBV4-1 and TRBJ2-7; D possibly corresponds to TRBD2 (6 bases). Per germline, CDR1 MGHRA and CDR2 YSYEKL. V was shortened by 1 base and J by 5 bases, with 21 bases between the two germline ends. The length of the CDR3 is 17 residues. The CDR3 protein is CASSQGRGVGYDNEQYF. The DNA for the CDR3 is TGCGCCAGCAGCCAAGGGAGGGGAGTTGGTTACGATAACGAGCAGTACTTC.

This chain joins TRBV9 and TRBJ1-1; 7 positions match TRBD1. The CDR3 extends over 15 amino acids. Unmatched junction bases numbered 5, after V lost 2 bases and J lost 1 base. The germline CDR1 and CDR2 sequences are SGDLS and YYNGEE. In nucleotides, the CDR3 is TGTGCCAGCAGCGTTGCCGGGACAGAGAACACTGAAGCTTTCTTT. This translates into CASSVAGTENTEAFF.

The chain carries TRBV5-8 and TRBJ2-2, with TRBD1 as a possible D gene (6 bases). This CDR3 has 15 residues. The V gene lost 7 bases and the J gene lost 4 bases, with 17 bases spanning the gap. CDR1 and CDR2 (germline): SGHTS, YDEGEE. CDR3 coding DNA: TGTGCCAGCGCACTGGGGGCGGTTAGCACCGGGGAGCTGTTTTTT. Encoded protein: CASALGAVSTGELFF.

The chain has TRBV11-2 and TRBJ2-7, with 9 bases matching TRBD1. The CDR3 spans 15 residues. V shed 0 bases, J shed 4 bases, and the junction held 4 bases outside the gene matches. CDR1 SGHAT and CDR2 FQNNGV come from the germline V gene. The CDR3 reads CASSLDTGQGYEQYF. CDR3 coding DNA: TGTGCCAGCAGCTTAGACACGGGACAGGGATACGAGCAGTACTTC.

This clone was picked up one time. The CDR3: CASSLSRTGYNEQFF. Written as DNA, the CDR3 is TGTGCCAGCAGTTTATCTCGGACAGGCTACAATGAGCAGTTCTTC. This sequence joins TRBV27 and TRBJ2-1; 7 nucleotides agree with TRBD1. CDR3 size: 15 residues. The trim removed 0 bases at V and 3 bases at J, leaving 2 bases unmatched. Germline values: CDR1 MNHEY, CDR2 SMNVEV (reference sequence).

The V and J genes are TRBV5-1 and TRBJ2-7; the D is unclear. Trimming left V 7 bases short and J 0 bases short, with 11 bases between. This CDR3 comprises 13 residues. Per the germline V gene, CDR1 is SGHRS and CDR2 is YFSETQ. CDR3 sequence reads: CASREPGSYEQYF. The CDR3 DNA sequence: TGCGCCAGCCGAGAACCGGGCTCCTACGAGCAGTACTTC.

This chain's CDR3 is CANPRTKGLAESYEQYF. The CDR3 nucleotides read TGTGCCAACCCGCGAACAAAAGGACTAGCGGAGTCCTACGAGCAGTACTTC. This chain uses TRBV2 with TRBJ2-7; 10 bases agree with TRBD2. CDR1 SNHLY and CDR2 FYNNEI come from the germline V gene. V trimming: 10 bases; J trimming: 1 base; junction bases outside the gene matches: 16. The length of the CDR3 is 17 residues.

The rearrangement joins TRBV2 to TRBJ2-7; 8 bases are shared with TRBD1. V was pared by 6 bases and J by 1 base, with 8 bases of the junction left unmatched. The germline gives CDR1 SNHLY, CDR2 FYNNEI. The CDR3 runs to 15 residues. CDR3 sequence: CASRRTGKKSYEQYF. The CDR3 nucleotides are TGTGCCAGCAGGCGGACAGGGAAAAAATCCTACGAGCAGTACTTC. The full variable domain, completed using reference TRBV2 and TRBJ2-7, is EPEVTQTPSHQVTQMGQEVILRCVPISNHLYFYWYRQILGQKVEFLVSFYNNEISEKSEIFDDQFSVERPDGSNFTLKIRSTKLEDSAMYFCASRRTGKKSYEQYFGPGTRLTVT.

This sequence joins TRBV6-5 and TRBJ2-2; 9 positions match TRBD1. V shed 0 bases and J 3 bases; nucleotides not matched to a gene: 2. The CDR3 is 16 amino acids. The germline V gene has CDR1 MNHEY and CDR2 SVGAGI. The CDR3 DNA reads TGTGCCAGCAGTTACTCGGGGGACAGGGACACCGGGGAGCTGTTTTTT. Protein sequence: CASSYSGDRDTGELFF.

The rearrangement joins TRBV6-5 to TRBJ2-6, with D maybe TRBD2 (6 bases). Germline CDR1 MNHEY, CDR2 SVGAGI. The CDR3 totals 14 residues. V was cut by 5 bases and J by 3 bases, with 8 bases left in between. This CDR3 reads CASSMGGGANVLTF. In DNA form, the CDR3 reads TGTGCCAGCAGTATGGGAGGTGGGGCCAACGTCCTGACTTTC.

The V and J genes are TRBV10-3 and TRBJ2-7; TRBD1 aligns across 7 bases. CDR3 size: 14 residues. The germline CDR1 and CDR2 sequences are ENHRY and SYGVKD. The junction had 3 bases not matched to a gene; V was cut back by 4 bases and J by 0 bases. The CDR3 DNA reads TGTGCCATCAGTGGACAGGGTAGCTCCTACGAGCAGTACTTC. Translation: CAISGQGSSYEQYF.

This chain links TRBV6-1 with TRBJ1-1; 8 nucleotides match TRBD1. The CDR3 is 12 residues long. Per the germline V gene, CDR1 is MNHNS and CDR2 is SASEGT. V trimming: 9 bases; J trimming: 4 bases; junction bases outside the gene matches: 4. The CDR3 nucleotides read TGTGCCAGTAGACAGGGGTTCACTGAAGCTTTCTTT. Translation gives CASRQGFTEAFF.

The genes are TRBV27 and TRBJ1-5; D is undetermined. CDR3 length equals 14 residues. Trimming pared 6 bases from V and 3 bases from J, leaving 12 bases between. Germline lookup yields CDR1 MNHEY and CDR2 SMNVEV (reference sequence). CDR3 in DNA: TGTGCCAGCAGGTCACCGGGAGACAATCAGCCCCAGCATTTT. Translation: CASRSPGDNQPQHF.

This clone was picked up a small number of times. The chain couples TRBV5-6 to TRBJ2-3; D uncertain. Germline V gives CDR1 SGHDT, CDR2 YYEEEE. V was cut by 2 bases and J by 2 bases, with 15 bases left in between. The CDR3 length is 16 residues. CDR3 DNA: TGTGCCAGCAGCTTAGTAGTACCCTCCCACACAGATACGCAGTATTTT. It specifies CASSLVVPSHTDTQYF.

This clone was observed a single time. This chain links TRBV30 with TRBJ2-1, with D possibly TRBD1 on 5 matching bases. CDR1 is GTSNPN and CDR2 is SVGIG in the germline V gene (reference sequence). V was shortened by 4 bases and J by 0 bases, with 10 bases between the two germline ends. CDR3 size: 14 residues. In nucleotides, the CDR3 is TGTGCCTGGAACGTTGACAGCTCCTACAATGAGCAGTTCTTC. It encodes CAWNVDSSYNEQFF.

V gene TRBV19 combines with J gene TRBJ2-7; D is unclear. V gave up 6 bases and J gave up 3 bases, with 12 bases separating them. Germline V gene data show CDR1 as LNHDA and CDR2 as SQIVND (reference sequence). This CDR3 is built from 13 residues. Written as DNA, the CDR3 is TGTGCCAGTAGCCCAATCGACAACTACGAGCAGTACTTC. This codes for CASSPIDNYEQYF.

This clone was seen a few times. This rearrangement joins TRBV4-2 to TRBJ1-3; possibly TRBD1 for D (6 bases). The CDR3 consists of 14 residues. CDR1 and CDR2 (germline): LGHNA, YNFKEQ. Trimming took 4 bases from V and 4 from J, leaving 11 bases between them. The CDR3 sequence is CASSPQGQGNTIYF. The CDR3 bases are TGTGCCAGCAGCCCCCAGGGACAAGGAAACACCATATATTTT.

The V call is TRBV30, the J call TRBJ1-5; possible D gene TRBD1, 6 bases. Deletions cut 2 bases from V and 6 bases from J, with 11 bases between. Germline CDR1 is GTSNPN and CDR2 is SVGIG (reference sequence). This CDR3 contains 13 residues. CDR3 region: CAWSIIGGQPQHF. In nucleotides, the CDR3 is TGTGCCTGGAGTATAATAGGGGGTCAGCCCCAGCATTTT.

The chain joins TRBV6-1 to TRBJ2-5, with 9 positions matching TRBD2. From germline, CDR1 is MNHNS and CDR2 SASEGT. V shed 2 bases, J shed 4 bases, and the junction held 23 bases outside the gene matches. CDR3 length: 21 residues. For the CDR3, the DNA is TGTGCCAGCAGTGAACTACAGGTTGGGCGCGGTAGCGGGGGCCGGAGAGAGACCCAGTACTTC. It codes for CASSELQVGRGSGGRRETQYF.

The chain has TRBV28 and TRBJ1-5; D is unclear. CDR3 size: 14 residues. In germline, CDR1 is MDHEN, CDR2 SYDVKM. V dropped 5 bases and J dropped 7 bases, with 15 bases sitting between them. CDR3 loop: CASSILRMSQPQHF. CDR3 nucleotide sequence: TGTGCCAGCAGTATACTGAGGATGAGCCAGCCCCAGCATTTT.

CDR3 sequence: CASSIGGTGVNGGYTF. In DNA, the CDR3 is TGTGCCAGTAGTATAGGTGGGACAGGGGTCAACGGTGGCTACACCTTC. The chain links TRBV19 to TRBJ1-2; 10 nucleotides match TRBD1. The CDR3 runs 16 residues. Germline loops: CDR1 LNHDA, CDR2 SQIVND (reference sequence). Trimming removed 1 base from V and 7 bases from J; junction bases left unmatched: 9.

This clone occurred once. The V gene is TRBV6-6, the J gene TRBJ2-1; the match to TRBD2 covers 10 bases. Germline-derived CDR1 and CDR2 are MNHNY and SVGAGI (reference sequence). After removal of 7 bases from V and 3 bases from J, the junction contained 6 bases not matched to a gene. The CDR3 runs to 15 residues. The CDR3 loop is CASTSGGAFYNEQFF. CDR3 nucleotides: TGTGCCAGCACCAGCGGGGGGGCCTTCTACAATGAGCAGTTCTTC.